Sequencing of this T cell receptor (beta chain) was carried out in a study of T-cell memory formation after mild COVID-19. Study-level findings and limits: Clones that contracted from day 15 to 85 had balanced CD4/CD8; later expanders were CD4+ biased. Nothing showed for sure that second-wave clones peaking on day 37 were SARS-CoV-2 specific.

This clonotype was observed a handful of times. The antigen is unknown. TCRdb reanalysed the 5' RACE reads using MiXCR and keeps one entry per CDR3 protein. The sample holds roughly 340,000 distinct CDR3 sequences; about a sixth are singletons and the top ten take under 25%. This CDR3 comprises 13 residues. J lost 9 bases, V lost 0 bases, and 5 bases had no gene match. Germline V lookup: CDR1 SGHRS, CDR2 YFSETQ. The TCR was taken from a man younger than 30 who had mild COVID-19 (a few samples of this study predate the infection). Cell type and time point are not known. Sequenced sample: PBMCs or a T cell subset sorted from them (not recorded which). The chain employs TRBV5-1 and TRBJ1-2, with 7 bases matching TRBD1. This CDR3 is CASSLDRGSRYTF. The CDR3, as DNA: TGCGCCAGCAGCTTGGACAGGGGCTCACGCTACACCTTC.